Given below is one T cell receptor beta chain in context. This sample is drawn from a study of blood T cell repertoires in COVID-19. Original processing methods: For nucleated cells, counts were estimated from reference gene primer amplification. Clones were sequenced by immunoSEQ multiplex PCR, and TCRdb holds only the in-frame ones, with some missing. Clonal size and the V and J genes are those of that table, whereas D and trimming came from the DNA. The table includes over 250,000 clones, 65% to 85% detected once. There are 17 residues in the CDR3. CDR1 and CDR2 from the germline V gene are SGHVS and FNYEAQ. V lost 2 bases, J lost 4 bases, and 13 bases stayed unmatched.

The sequence was obtained from a human donor with COVID-19, enrolled during active disease. The donor label of this sample is uncertain. The V gene is TRBV7-6, the J gene TRBJ1-2, with 7 positions matching TRBD1. The sequenced sample consisted of peripheral blood. The CDR3 region is CASSLSPPRTGLYGYTF. The CDR3 DNA is TGTGCCAGCAGCTTATCGCCCCCGAGGACAGGCCTCTATGGCTACACCTTC.